The entry below describes one T cell receptor beta chain. The clone's antigen remains unknown. No base quality values were provided; no much bigger clone lies one nucleotide off. Other DNA variants within this sample encode the same CDR3. The entry originates in a study of STAT5B mutations in CD4+ large granular lymphocyte leukemia (dated by TCRdb to between 2021 and 2024). Notes on the research overall: Among healthy controls, the CDR3 'QG' motif was associated with a particular HLA allele. The study compared the TCRbeta repertoires of patients with CD4+ T-cell large granular lymphocyte leukemia against those of healthy blood donors. Flow cytometry performed on FACSCanto II or FACSVerse showed that the purified fractions had more than 95% purity among lymphocytes. The research as a whole found: Main leukemic clonotypes were private to each patient, although 20% to 25% of the main leukemic clonotypes were found at low frequency in the non-leukemic repertoires of other patients. Data were not HLA-matched; higher clonality in CD4+ versus CD8+ T-LGLL could reflect the relatively small sample size. Compared with healthy CD4+ repertoires, CD4-sorted patient repertoires appeared more clonal, and this difference remained even after the putative leukemic clones were removed. TRBV06-family usage was enriched among the top patient clones (8/27) compared with healthy controls (2/35).

The CDR3 starts with the cysteine, ends with the phenylalanine, and has 13 residues. Only the CDR3 portion is preserved as DNA: 39 bases, with reading frame beginning at the first base. The germline V gene (reference sequence) specifies MNHNY as CDR1 and SVGAGI as CDR2. The trim is 6 bases for V and 8 bases for J, with a gap of 14 bases between the germline ends. The immunoSEQ assay at survey resolution was applied to genomic DNA for sequencing of TCRbeta rearrangements. Per the source publication's procedure: In the TCR sequencing data, the lowest productive clonotype frequency that could be detected was 2.59 x 10-5. Analyses included only productive TCRbeta rearrangements, meaning complete and in-frame sequences. The clonality of each sample was calculated as Simpson clonality in the immunoSEQ Analyzer version 3.0. Based on frequency, clones were grouped as very rare, small, medium, large (1-20%) or hyperexpanded (>20%). Generation probabilities were estimated with OLGA 1.2.3, V-gene circos plots were made with VDJtools, specificities were searched in VDJdb, and CDR3 motifs were identified with GLIPH. Here the immuneACCESS table is served through TCRdb, limited to in-frame sequences with V and J called. Missing clones are a known gap in these copies; in checked studies unresolved V genes cover under half, and the rest lacks a known reason. For V, J and clone size, that table is used; D and trimming come from the DNA. In all, the sample holds approximately 40,000 clones, and less than 85% of those were seen once. Jointly, the top ten make up 0.3% to 0.35% of the sample.

Buffy coats from 35 to 40 blood donors, supplied by the Finnish Red Cross blood service, were used as healthy controls. All TCR-sequenced material derived from peripheral blood: patient blood samples and healthy donor buffy coats. Peripheral blood mononuclear cells were isolated by Ficoll-Hypaque gradient centrifugation. For the healthy controls, CD4+ cells were obtained from buffy coats by magnetic purification. Genomic DNA was extracted with the Gentra Puregene Cell and Tissue kit and quantified on a Qubit 2.0 fluorometer. The receptor was derived from a human donor in good health. The chain uses TRBV6-6 and TRBJ1-3, with TRBD1 tentatively as D gene (5 bases match). The material sequenced was CD4+ T cells from blood buffy coats. The DNA sequence follows: TGTGCCAGCAGCCCTGGTGCGGGACACACCATATATTTT. Its amino acids are CASSPGAGHTIYF.